This TCR beta chain was observed in a study of cytomegalovirus exposure and HLA in healthy donors. Points from the study as a whole: The authors considered a cluster of highly shared sequence variants likely to be a sequencing artifact. As a later analysis showed, a missense DCLRE1C variant was linked to trimming of TCR beta V- and J-genes.

Per the germline V gene, CDR1 is MNHNS and CDR2 is SASEGT. This CDR3 has 12 residues. V was shortened by 3 bases and J by 5 bases, with 8 bases between the two germline ends. It was with 60 Vbeta and 13 Jbeta primers that the PCR ran. Clones were sequenced by immunoSEQ multiplex PCR, and TCRdb holds only the in-frame ones, with some missing. The table has approximately 61,000 clones, approximately 80% seen once. Comments on this clone: Its antigen is as yet unknown.

Sequencing was carried out using PBMCs. The TCR comes from a man between 18 and 35 years old in good health and CMV-seropositive. The rearrangement links TRBV6-1 to TRBJ2-7; TRBD2 might be the D (5 bases). CDR3 sequence: CASSDHGDEQYF. Here the CDR3 DNA reads TGTGCCAGCAGTGACCACGGGGACGAGCAGTACTTC.